These 29 T cell receptor beta chains were all obtained from the same sample, sequenced in a study of T-cell reconstitution after alpha-beta-depleted transplantation in children. The authors prepared the TCRbeta library with unique molecular identifiers. TCRdb independently ran MiXCR on the PCR reads; one entry per CDR3 protein. Found here are more than 500,000 distinct CDR3 sequences, roughly 11% of them singletons; the top ten hold around 15%. This material consisted of PBMCs, mostly from graft donor cells, taken 180 days after TCRalphabeta/CD19-depleted stem cell transplant. The receptor source for this set is a female patient aged 2 to 10 who had a stem cell transplant for aplastic anemia, so the T cells may come from the graft donor.

Only a few counts were recorded for this clonotype. The chain recombines TRBV7-3 with TRBJ2-1; D is unclear. The ends were cut back, 5 bases at V and 7 bases at J, with 18 bases in the middle. Germline lookup yields CDR1 SGHTA and CDR2 FQGTGA. This CDR3 has 15 amino acids. The CDR3 is CASSLRTGSKNEQFF. The CDR3 DNA follows: TGTGCCAGCAGCCTTCGGACCGGCTCGAAGAATGAGCAGTTCTTC.

V and J are TRBV7-2 and TRBJ2-3; no definite D call. In germline, CDR1 is SGHTA, CDR2 FQGNSA. The CDR3 has 11 amino acids. The germline V and J ends were trimmed by 5 bases and 7 bases, with 7 bases remaining between them. CDR3 in DNA: TGTGCCAGCAGCGACAAAAATACGCAGTATTTT. Protein: CASSDKNTQYF.

This clonotype was recorded a few times. The rearrangement links TRBV6-5 to TRBJ1-3; 9 bases line up with TRBD1. The CDR3 covers 17 residues. J lost 0 bases, V lost 4 bases, and 7 bases had no gene match. Germline V CDR1 and CDR2: MNHEY, SVGAGI. Here the CDR3 DNA reads TGTGCCAGCAGTTCGCTGACAGGGGGATTCTCTGGAAACACCATATATTTT. Translated: CASSSLTGGFSGNTIYF.

The genes are TRBV29-1 and TRBJ2-3, with D perhaps matching TRBD1 or TRBD2 (6 bases each). Germline V gene sequence: CDR1 SQVTM, CDR2 ANQGSEA. Between the trimmed V and J ends, which lost 4 bases and 4 bases, there was a span of 15 bases. This CDR3 has 14 residues. The CDR3 nucleotides are TGCAGCGTTGTGAGCGCGAGGGGGGCAGATACGCAGTATTTT. Translated: CSVVSARGADTQYF.

The chain employs TRBV20-1 and TRBJ2-4; perhaps TRBD1 as D (6 bases). The ends were cut back, 1 base at V and 2 bases at J, with 12 bases in the middle. CDR1 is DFQATT and CDR2 is SNEGSKA in the germline V gene (reference sequence). This CDR3 is 15 amino acids long. CDR3 residues: CSARGRGSSKNIQYF. The CDR3 DNA reads as TGCAGTGCTAGAGGCAGGGGCTCATCCAAAAACATTCAGTACTTC.

The table lists this clonotype with a few counts. The rearrangement uses TRBV7-2 and TRBJ2-7, with D possibly being TRBD1 (6 bases). V lost 3 bases to trimming and J lost 6 bases, with 18 bases between them. Germline V gives CDR1 SGHTA, CDR2 FQGNSA. The CDR3 runs to 15 residues. This CDR3 reads CASSFFGDRISEQYV. CDR3 DNA: TGTGCCAGCAGCTTTTTTGGCGACAGGATATCCGAGCAGTACGTC.

This clonotype was detected many times. This chain uses TRBV12-3 or TRBV12-4 with TRBJ2-1; the match to TRBD2 covers 7 bases. This CDR3 has 15 residues. V lost 5 bases and J lost 4; bases outside the gene matches: 8. DNA of the CDR3: TGTGCCAGCAGTCCCCGTAGCGGGCAATACAATGAGCAGTTCTTC. It translates to CASSPRSGQYNEQFF.

This clonotype came up a few times. The V call is TRBV9, the J call TRBJ2-7, with D perhaps being TRBD1 or TRBD2 (5 bases each). Germline CDR1 reads SGDLS; CDR2 reads YYNGEE. Trimming pared 3 bases from V and 4 bases from J, leaving 14 bases between. The CDR3 is made up of 14 amino acids. The CDR3 DNA reads TGTGCCAGCAGCGACTACCCAGGGAGTTACGAGCAGTACTTC. Its protein product is CASSDYPGSYEQYF.

The chain uses TRBV7-9 and TRBJ2-2; 8 nucleotides align to TRBD2. This CDR3 spans 16 amino acids. Germline V CDR1 and CDR2: SEHNR, FQNEAQ (reference sequence). The J segment lost 6 bases and the V segment lost 2 bases, leaving 8 bases of the junction unmatched. CDR3 bases: TGTGCCAGCAGCTTATCTAGCGGGTTTCTACCCGGGGAGCTGTTTTTT. Encoded protein: CASSLSSGFLPGELFF.

This chain joins TRBV19 and TRBJ1-5, with 10 nucleotides matching TRBD1. This CDR3 is built from 17 residues. Germline values: CDR1 LNHDA, CDR2 SQIVND (reference sequence). V was pared by 7 bases and J by 4 bases, with 13 bases of the junction left unmatched. Written as DNA, the CDR3 is TGTGCCAGTACCGGGACAGGGGTTTTGTTATGGAATCAGCCCCAGCATTTT. It translates to CASTGTGVLLWNQPQHF.

This clonotype was detected a few times. This chain connects TRBV6-5 to TRBJ1-1; D is unclear. Germline CDR1 is MNHEY and CDR2 is SVGAGI. The V end was cut by 6 bases, the J end by 1 base, with 6 bases between. The CDR3 extends over 12 amino acids. CDR3 in DNA: TGTGCCAGCAGACGAGCGAACACTGAAGCTTTCTTT. Its translation: CASRRANTEAFF.

This clonotype was found a few times. The rearrangement uses TRBV10-1 and TRBJ1-1; unclear D gene. CDR3 length: 14 amino acids. Looked up from germline, CDR1 is WNHNN and CDR2 is SYGVQD (reference sequence). V was clipped by 6 bases and J by 6 bases, with 17 bases between them. In nucleotides, the CDR3 is TGCGCCAGCAGCGATAGTCAATTCGGCGCTGAAGCTTTCTTT. Its protein is CASSDSQFGAEAFF.

This clonotype appeared a few times. The DNA for the CDR3 is TGCAGCGTTGAGGTTTTAGCGGGAGGAGGAGAGACCCAGTACTTC. It codes for CSVEVLAGGGETQYF. The chain employs TRBV29-1 and TRBJ2-5; 10 positions agree with TRBD2. The germline V gene encodes CDR1 SQVTM and CDR2 ANQGSEA. This CDR3 spans 15 amino acids. The V and J ends lost 3 bases and 4 bases, in that order; junction bases with no gene match: 8.

This clonotype was counted between two and nine times. The chain couples TRBV24-1 to TRBJ2-1; either TRBD1 or TRBD2 may supply D (5 bases each). The germline V gene encodes CDR1 KGHDR and CDR2 SFDVKD. The CDR3 covers 11 residues. Trimming shortened V by 9 bases and J by 14 bases, and 16 bases separated the two germline ends. CDR3 amino acids: CATPRQRGKFF. CDR3 DNA sequence: TGTGCCACCCCGAGGCAGAGGGGTAAGTTCTTC.

This clonotype turned up a few times. This chain uses TRBV7-6 with TRBJ2-5, with D perhaps matching TRBD1 (5 bases). The CDR3 spans 15 residues. V was cut by 1 base and J by 4 bases, with 13 bases left in between. Germline V gene data show CDR1 as SGHVS and CDR2 as FNYEAQ. The CDR3 DNA sequence: TGTGCCAGCAGCTTAGGGTACAGGCGGAGAGAGACCCAGTACTTC. This sequence encodes CASSLGYRRRETQYF.

A few counts support this clonotype. The V and J genes are TRBV18 and TRBJ2-7; D possibly corresponds to TRBD2 (6 bases). Trimming removed 3 bases at V and 2 bases at J, with 11 bases between. The CDR3 runs to 14 residues. Germline CDR1 and CDR2: KGHSH and LQKENI. CDR3 nucleotide sequence: TGTGCCAGCTCACCGGGGGGAAATACCTACGAGCAGTACTTC. Protein product: CASSPGGNTYEQYF.

The rearrangement joins TRBV7-6 to TRBJ1-2; D remains ambiguous. Germline assignment: CDR1 SGHVS and CDR2 FNYEAQ. Deletions cut 0 bases from V and 4 bases from J, with 15 bases between. CDR3 length equals 16 residues. CDR3 nucleotides: TGTGCCAGCAGCTTAGCGCCTGTCGGGGTGATCTATGGCTACACCTTC. Its protein is CASSLAPVGVIYGYTF.

Ten or more counts support this clonotype. The chain has TRBV20-1 and TRBJ2-1, with 8 bases matching TRBD1. This CDR3 is built from 16 residues. J lost 0 bases, V lost 5 bases, and 9 bases had no gene match. Germline V CDR1 and CDR2: DFQATT, SNEGSKA (reference sequence). The CDR3, as DNA: TGCAGTGCTGGCTTTGGGGACAGGAGCTCCTACAATGAGCAGTTCTTC. Protein sequence: CSAGFGDRSSYNEQFF.

With regard to this clonotype: A single base separates this from a much larger clone, so it may be a read error. V and J are TRBV29-1 and TRBJ2-1; D is perhaps TRBD1 or TRBD2 (5 bases each). The CDR3 totals 12 residues. From germline, CDR1 is SQVTM and CDR2 ANQGSEA. CDR3 amino acids: CSVDTWGNERFF. The CDR3 DNA is TGCAGCGTTGATACTTGGGGGAATGAGCGGTTCTTC.

V usage is TRBV7-3 and J usage is TRBJ2-1, with TRBD2 matching 9 bases. Germline V lookup: CDR1 SGHTA, CDR2 FQGTGA. This CDR3 region has 16 residues. The junction had 8 bases not matched to a gene; V was cut back by 3 bases and J by 5 bases. The CDR3 reads CASSFSGGRGNNEQFF. DNA of the CDR3: TGTGCCAGCAGCTTTTCGGGCGGGAGGGGAAACAATGAGCAGTTCTTC.

This clonotype was found a few times. The chain couples TRBV7-8 to TRBJ2-2; the match to TRBD1 covers 7 bases. V gave up 5 bases and J gave up 8 bases; unmatched junction bases: 8. The CDR3 loop spans 14 amino acids. Germline V gives CDR1 SGHVS, CDR2 FQNEAQ. The CDR3 sequence: CASSIRTGSGELFF. CDR3 DNA: TGTGCCAGCAGCATACGGACAGGTTCGGGGGAGCTGTTTTTT.

This clonotype appeared a few times. The chain combines TRBV7-8 with TRBJ2-2; the match to TRBD2 covers 9 bases. J was trimmed by 7 bases and V by 9 bases; bases with no gene match: 12. Germline CDR1 is SGHVS and CDR2 is FQNEAQ. The CDR3 spans 15 residues. CDR3 loop: CASGFAGGYSGELFF. The CDR3 DNA is TGTGCCAGTGGGTTCGCGGGAGGGTATAGCGGGGAGCTGTTTTTT. The whole variable domain, filled in from reference TRBV7-8 and TRBJ2-2, reads GAGVSQSPRYKVAKRGQDVALRCDPISGHVSLFWYQQALGQGPEFLTYFQNEAQLDKSGLPSDRFFAERPEGSVSTLKIQRTQQEDSAVYLCASGFAGGYSGELFFGEGSRLTVL.

This clonotype was seen ten or more times. The V call is TRBV28, the J call TRBJ2-2, with 7 bases that match TRBD1. Unmatched junction bases numbered 5, after V lost 8 bases and J lost 5 bases. Germline V gene lookup returns CDR1 MDHEN and CDR2 SYDVKM. The CDR3 covers 13 residues. CDR3 loop: CASSTGYTGELFF. The CDR3 DNA reads TGTGCCAGCTCGACAGGGTATACCGGGGAGCTGTTTTTT.

This clonotype was seen only a few times. The rearrangement joins TRBV11-2 to TRBJ2-3; D is unresolved. CDR3 length: 14 amino acids. Trimming took off 4 bases at V and 0 bases at J, with 8 bases between the two ends. Germline assignment: CDR1 SGHAT and CDR2 FQNNGV. This CDR3 is CASSYSESTDTQYF. CDR3 nucleotides: TGTGCCAGCAGCTACAGCGAGAGCACAGATACGCAGTATTTT.

This chain joins TRBV3-1 and TRBJ2-2; TRBD2 agrees at 12 bases. The V segment lost 7 bases and the J segment 4 bases; nucleotides outside the gene matches: 13. This CDR3 has 18 amino acids. CDR1 LGHDT and CDR2 YNNKEL come from the germline V gene (reference sequence). The CDR3 protein is CASTPSGASGRVTGELFF. CDR3 DNA: TGTGCCAGCACCCCATCAGGGGCTAGCGGGAGGGTCACCGGGGAGCTGTTTTTT.

This clonotype was detected only a few times. V is TRBV4-3 and J is TRBJ2-7; D may be TRBD1 or TRBD2 (6 bases each). The CDR3 is 15 amino acids. The germline V gene encodes CDR1 LGHNA and CDR2 YSLEER. Trimming removed 3 bases at V and 5 bases at J, with 17 bases between. CDR3 sequence: CASSQVEGGMNEQYF. The CDR3 region has the DNA TGCGCCAGCAGCCAGGTCGAAGGGGGGATGAACGAGCAGTACTTC.

The CDR3 here is CSASHLLGTQYF. As DNA, the CDR3 is TGCAGTGCTAGCCACCTTCTTGGTACGCAGTATTTT. The chain uses TRBV20-1 and TRBJ2-3, with no clear D. The length of the CDR3 is 12 residues. The germline gives CDR1 DFQATT, CDR2 SNEGSKA (reference sequence). V lost 3 bases, J lost 8 bases, and 12 bases lay in between.

This clonotype has a handful of counts. V gene TRBV7-8 combines with J gene TRBJ2-3; D may correspond to TRBD1 or TRBD2 (6 bases each). Germline CDR1 reads SGHVS; CDR2 reads FQNEAQ. The CDR3 is made up of 17 amino acids. V gave up 1 base and J gave up 1 base, with 15 bases separating them. CDR3 in amino acids: CASSLVWGAGGTDTQYF. In DNA, the CDR3 is TGTGCCAGCAGCTTAGTGTGGGGGGCAGGGGGCACAGATACGCAGTATTTT.

This chain connects TRBV18 to TRBJ2-7; D is unclear. The CDR3 sequence is 12 residues long. Trimming removed 1 base from V and 3 bases from J, with 4 bases in between. Per the germline V gene, CDR1 is KGHSH and CDR2 is LQKENI. Here the CDR3 reads CASSPHVYEQYF. CDR3 bases: TGTGCCAGCTCACCACACGTCTACGAGCAGTACTTC. Filled out from reference TRBV18 and TRBJ2-7, the complete variable domain reads NAGVMQNPRHLVRRRGQEARLRCSPMKGHSHVYWYRQLPEEGLKFMVYLQKENIIDESGMPKERFSAEFPKEGPSILRIQQVVRGDSAAYFCASSPHVYEQYFGPGTRLTVT.